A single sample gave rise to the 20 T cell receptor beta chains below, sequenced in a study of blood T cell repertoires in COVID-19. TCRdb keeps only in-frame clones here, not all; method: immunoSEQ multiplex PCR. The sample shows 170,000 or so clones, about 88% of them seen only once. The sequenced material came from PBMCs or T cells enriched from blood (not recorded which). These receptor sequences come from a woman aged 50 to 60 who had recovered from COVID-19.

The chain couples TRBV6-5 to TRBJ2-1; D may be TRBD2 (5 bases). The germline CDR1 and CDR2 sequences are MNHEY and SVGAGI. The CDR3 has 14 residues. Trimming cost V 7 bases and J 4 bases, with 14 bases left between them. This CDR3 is CASKLGLAYNEQFF. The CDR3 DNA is TGTGCCAGCAAACTCGGACTGGCGTACAATGAGCAGTTCTTC.

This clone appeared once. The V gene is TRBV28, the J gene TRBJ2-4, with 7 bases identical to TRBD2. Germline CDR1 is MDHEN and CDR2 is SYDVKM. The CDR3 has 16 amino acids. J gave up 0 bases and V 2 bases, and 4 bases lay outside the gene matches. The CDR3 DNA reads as TGTGCCAGCAGTTTAGCAGGGACTATAGCCAAAAACATTCAGTACTTC. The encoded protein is CASSLAGTIAKNIQYF.

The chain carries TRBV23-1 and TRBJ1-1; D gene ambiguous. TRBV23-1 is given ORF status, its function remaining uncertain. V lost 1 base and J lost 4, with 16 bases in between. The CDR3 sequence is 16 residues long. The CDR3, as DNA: TGCGCCAGCAGTCAATGTAGCCGGCTTCTTGGCACTGAAGCTTTCTTT. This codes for CASSQCSRLLGTEAFF.

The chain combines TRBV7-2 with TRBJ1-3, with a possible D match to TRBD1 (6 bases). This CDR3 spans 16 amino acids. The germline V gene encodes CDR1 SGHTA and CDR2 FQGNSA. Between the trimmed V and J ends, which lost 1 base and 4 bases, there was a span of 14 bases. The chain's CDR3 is CASSLGRGKAGNTIYF. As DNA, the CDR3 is TGTGCCAGCAGCTTAGGTAGGGGGAAGGCCGGAAACACCATATATTTT.

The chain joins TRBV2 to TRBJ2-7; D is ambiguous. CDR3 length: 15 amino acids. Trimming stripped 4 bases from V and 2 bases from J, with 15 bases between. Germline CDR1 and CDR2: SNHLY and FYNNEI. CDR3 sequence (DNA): TGTGCCAGCAGTGCCACCGCTGGGCCCACCTACGAGCAGTACTTC. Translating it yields CASSATAGPTYEQYF.

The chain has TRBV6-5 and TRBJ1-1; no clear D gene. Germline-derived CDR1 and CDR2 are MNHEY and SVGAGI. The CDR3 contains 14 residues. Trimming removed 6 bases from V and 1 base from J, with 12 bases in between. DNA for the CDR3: TGTGCCAGCAGACAAATCTCAGGGAACACTGAAGCTTTCTTT. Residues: CASRQISGNTEAFF.

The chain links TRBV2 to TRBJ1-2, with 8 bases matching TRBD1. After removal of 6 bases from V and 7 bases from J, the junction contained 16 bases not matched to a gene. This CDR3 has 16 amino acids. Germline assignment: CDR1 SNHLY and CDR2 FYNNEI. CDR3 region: CASRNIADRAVSGYTF. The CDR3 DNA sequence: TGTGCCAGCAGGAACATAGCGGACAGGGCTGTAAGTGGCTACACCTTC.

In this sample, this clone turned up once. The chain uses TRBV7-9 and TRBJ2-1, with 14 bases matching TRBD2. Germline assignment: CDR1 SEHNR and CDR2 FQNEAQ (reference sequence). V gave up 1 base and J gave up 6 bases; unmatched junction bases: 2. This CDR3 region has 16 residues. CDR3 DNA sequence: TGTGCCAGCAGCTTAGTCGGACTAGCGGGGGGCAATGAGCAGTTCTTC. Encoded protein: CASSLVGLAGGNEQFF.

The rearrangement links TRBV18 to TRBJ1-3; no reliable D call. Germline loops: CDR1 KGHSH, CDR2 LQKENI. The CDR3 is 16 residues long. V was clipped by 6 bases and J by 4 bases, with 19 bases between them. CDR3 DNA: TGTGCCAGCTCCCCAGTCCTGGGCGCGAAAGGAAACACCATATATTTT. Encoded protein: CASSPVLGAKGNTIYF.

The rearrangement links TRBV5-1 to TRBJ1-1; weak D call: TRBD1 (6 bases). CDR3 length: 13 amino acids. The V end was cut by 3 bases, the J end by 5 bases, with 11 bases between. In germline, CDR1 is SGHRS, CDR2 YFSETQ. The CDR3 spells CASSSGGQTEAFF. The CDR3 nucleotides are TGCGCCAGCAGCTCAGGAGGACAGACTGAAGCTTTCTTT.

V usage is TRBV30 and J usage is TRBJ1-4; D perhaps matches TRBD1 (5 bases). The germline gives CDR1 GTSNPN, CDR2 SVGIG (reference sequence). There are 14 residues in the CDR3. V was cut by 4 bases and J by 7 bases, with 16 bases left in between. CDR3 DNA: TGTGCCTGGACGCAGGGTCAGGGTACTGAAAAACTGTTTTTT. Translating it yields CAWTQGQGTEKLFF.

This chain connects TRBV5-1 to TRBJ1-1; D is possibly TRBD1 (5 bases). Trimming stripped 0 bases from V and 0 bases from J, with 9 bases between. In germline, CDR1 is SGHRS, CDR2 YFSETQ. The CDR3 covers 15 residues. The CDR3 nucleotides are TGCGCCAGCAGCTTGGCCTGGGGGGTGAACACTGAAGCTTTCTTT. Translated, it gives CASSLAWGVNTEAFF.

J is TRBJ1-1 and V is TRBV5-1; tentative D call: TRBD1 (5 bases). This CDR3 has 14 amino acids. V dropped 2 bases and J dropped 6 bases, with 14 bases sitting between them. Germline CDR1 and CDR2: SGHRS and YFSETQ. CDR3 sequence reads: CASSFRQRGSEAFF. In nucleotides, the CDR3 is TGCGCCAGCAGCTTTAGACAGAGAGGATCTGAAGCTTTCTTT.

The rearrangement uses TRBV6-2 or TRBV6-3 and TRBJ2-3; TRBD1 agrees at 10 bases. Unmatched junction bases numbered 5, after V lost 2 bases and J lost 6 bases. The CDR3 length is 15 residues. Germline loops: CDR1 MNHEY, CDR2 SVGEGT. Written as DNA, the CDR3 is TGTGCCAGCAGTTACACCGGGACAGGGGAGGATACGCAGTATTTT. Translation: CASSYTGTGEDTQYF.

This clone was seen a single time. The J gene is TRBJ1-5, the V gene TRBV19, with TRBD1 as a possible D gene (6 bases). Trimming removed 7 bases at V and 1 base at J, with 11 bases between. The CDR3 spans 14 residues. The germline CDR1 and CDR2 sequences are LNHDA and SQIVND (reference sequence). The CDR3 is CASIEQGSNQPQHF. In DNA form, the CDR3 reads TGTGCCAGTATAGAACAGGGCAGCAATCAGCCCCAGCATTTT.

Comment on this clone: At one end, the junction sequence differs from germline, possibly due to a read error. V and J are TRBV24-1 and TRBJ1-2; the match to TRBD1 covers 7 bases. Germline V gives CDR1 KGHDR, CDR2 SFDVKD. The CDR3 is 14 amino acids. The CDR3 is CAISPGTANYGYTF. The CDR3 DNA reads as TGTGCCATTTCGCCTGGGACAGCTAATTATGGCTACACCTTC.

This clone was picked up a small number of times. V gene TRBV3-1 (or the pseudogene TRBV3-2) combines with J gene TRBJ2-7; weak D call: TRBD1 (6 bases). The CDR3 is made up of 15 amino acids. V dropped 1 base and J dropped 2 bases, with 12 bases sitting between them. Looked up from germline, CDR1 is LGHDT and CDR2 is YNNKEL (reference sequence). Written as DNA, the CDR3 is TGTGCCAGCAGCCAAGGATTCCAGGGGCCCTACGAGCAGTACTTC. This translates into CASSQGFQGPYEQYF.

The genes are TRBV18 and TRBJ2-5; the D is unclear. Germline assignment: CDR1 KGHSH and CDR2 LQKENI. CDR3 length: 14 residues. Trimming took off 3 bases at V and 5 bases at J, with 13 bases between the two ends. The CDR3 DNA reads TGTGCCAGCTCACCGAACGCGGCGCCGGAGACCCAGTACTTC. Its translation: CASSPNAAPETQYF.

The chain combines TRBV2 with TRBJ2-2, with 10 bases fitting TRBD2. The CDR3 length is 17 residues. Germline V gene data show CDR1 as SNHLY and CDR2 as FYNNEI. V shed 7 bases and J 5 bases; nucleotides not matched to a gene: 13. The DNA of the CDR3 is TGTGCCAGCATCCCCTGGGCTAGCGGGAGTAAAACCGGGGAGCTGTTTTTT. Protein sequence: CASIPWASGSKTGELFF.

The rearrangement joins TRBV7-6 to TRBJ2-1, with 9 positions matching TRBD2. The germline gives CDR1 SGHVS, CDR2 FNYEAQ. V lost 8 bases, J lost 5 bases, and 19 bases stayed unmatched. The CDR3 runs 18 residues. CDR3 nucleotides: TGTGCCAGCGCGGCGGGAGGGGGCCCTCCTGGTAAGAACAATGAGCAGTTCTTC. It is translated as CASAAGGGPPGKNNEQFF.